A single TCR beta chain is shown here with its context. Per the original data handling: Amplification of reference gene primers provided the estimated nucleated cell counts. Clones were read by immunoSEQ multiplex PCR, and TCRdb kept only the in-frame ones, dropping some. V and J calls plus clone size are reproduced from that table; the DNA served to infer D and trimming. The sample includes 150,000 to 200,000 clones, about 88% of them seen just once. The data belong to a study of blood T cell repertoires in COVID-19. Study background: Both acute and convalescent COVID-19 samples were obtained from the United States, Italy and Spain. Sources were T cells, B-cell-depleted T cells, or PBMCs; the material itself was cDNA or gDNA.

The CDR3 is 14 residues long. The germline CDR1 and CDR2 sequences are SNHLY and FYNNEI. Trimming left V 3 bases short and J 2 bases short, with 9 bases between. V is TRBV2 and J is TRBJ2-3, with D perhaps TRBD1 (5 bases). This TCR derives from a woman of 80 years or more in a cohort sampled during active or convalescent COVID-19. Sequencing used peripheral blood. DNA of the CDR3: TGTGCCAGCAGTGATGCCAGGGCCACAGATACGCAGTATTTT. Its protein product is CASSDARATDTQYF. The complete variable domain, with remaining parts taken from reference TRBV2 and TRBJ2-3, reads EPEVTQTPSHQVTQMGQEVILRCVPISNHLYFYWYRQILGQKVEFLVSFYNNEISEKSEIFDDQFSVERPDGSNFTLKIRSTKLEDSAMYFCASSDARATDTQYFGPGTRLTVL.